One and the same sample provided the 21 T cell receptor beta chains below, sequenced in a study of T cell responses to AZD1222 COVID-19 vaccine. The method was immunoSEQ multiplex PCR; TCRdb's version includes in-frame clones alone and lacks a portion of them. The table lists around 110,000 clones, about nine tenths of them singletons. Sequencing used peripheral blood, obtained on day 0 of AZD1222 vaccination. The receptors shown here come from an adult in good health.

The CDR3 loop reads CASSYWGEGYGYTF. In nucleotides, the CDR3 is TGTGCCAGCAGTTACTGGGGCGAGGGCTATGGCTACACCTTC. V and J are TRBV6-2 or TRBV6-3 and TRBJ1-2; TRBD1 is a possible D gene (5 bases). This CDR3 has 14 residues. Deletions cut 1 base from V and 4 bases from J, with 10 bases between. CDR1 is MNHEY, CDR2 SVGEGT, per germline.

The chain couples TRBV7-9 to TRBJ1-2; a possible D gene is TRBD1 (6 bases). This CDR3 has 12 residues. The V gene's germline CDR1 is SEHNR and CDR2 FQNEAQ (reference sequence). V lost 5 bases to trimming and J lost 8 bases, with 12 bases between them. The CDR3 reads CASSRDTVGYTF. The CDR3 bases are TGTGCCAGCAGCCGGGACACCGTAGGCTACACCTTC.

The rearrangement links TRBV5-1 to TRBJ1-1; weak D call: TRBD1 (6 bases). The CDR3 sequence is 15 residues long. The germline CDR1 and CDR2 sequences are SGHRS and YFSETQ. V shed 3 bases and J shed 3 bases, with 15 bases lying between them. The CDR3 DNA reads as TGCGCCAGCAGCTCGGGGCAGGGGACCTACACTGAAGCTTTCTTT. Its translation: CASSSGQGTYTEAFF.

This clone was detected once. This chain uses TRBV14 with TRBJ1-2, with D hard to call. V lost 6 bases and J 4 bases, leaving 12 bases between the germline ends. Per germline, CDR1 SGHDN and CDR2 FVKESK. The CDR3 is 13 amino acids. Here the CDR3 reads CASRPQAGYGYTF. CDR3 coding DNA: TGTGCCAGCAGGCCGCAGGCGGGCTATGGCTACACCTTC.

The chain carries TRBV20-1 and TRBJ2-1; tentative D call: TRBD2 (5 bases). V lost 4 bases to trimming and J lost 9 bases, with 10 bases between them. CDR1 and CDR2 (germline): DFQATT, SNEGSKA (reference sequence). This CDR3 spans 11 amino acids. CDR3 sequence (DNA): TGCAGTGCTACAAAAGGAGGTGAGCAGTTCTTC. It specifies CSATKGGEQFF.

This clone was recorded once. The chain links TRBV12-3 or TRBV12-4 to TRBJ1-1; tentative D call: TRBD1 (6 bases). The CDR3 is made up of 13 amino acids. Trimming pared 4 bases from V and 4 bases from J, leaving 10 bases between. CDR3 in amino acids: CASSSTRGTEAFF. The CDR3 DNA sequence: TGTGCCAGCAGTTCTACCAGGGGCACTGAAGCTTTCTTT.

The V call is TRBV10-3, the J call TRBJ1-5; D possibly corresponds to TRBD1 (5 bases). The germline gives CDR1 ENHRY, CDR2 SYGVKD. The CDR3 has 14 amino acids. Trimming pared 7 bases from V and 7 bases from J, leaving 17 bases between. CDR3 in amino acids: CAIIWDPRGQPQHF. CDR3 in DNA: TGTGCCATCATTTGGGACCCTAGAGGCCAGCCCCAGCATTTT.

The V call is TRBV27, the J call TRBJ1-1, with D perhaps matching TRBD1 (5 bases). CDR1 MNHEY and CDR2 SMNVEV come from the germline V gene (reference sequence). V was trimmed by 5 bases and J by 4 bases, leaving 11 bases between them. This CDR3 is built from 13 residues. Written as DNA, the CDR3 is TGTGCCAGCAGTCCGGCCGGGGGCACTGAAGCTTTCTTT. Translation gives CASSPAGGTEAFF.

The genes are TRBV9 and TRBJ1-5, with 8 bases fitting TRBD1. Germline V gene sequence: CDR1 SGDLS, CDR2 YYNGEE. V lost 4 bases, J lost 1 base, and 10 bases stayed unmatched. The length of the CDR3 is 17 residues. DNA of the CDR3: TGTGCCAGCAGCCCCGGAATGACAGGGGCAAGCAATCAGCCCCAGCATTTT. As protein: CASSPGMTGASNQPQHF.

Turning to this clone: Its ends do not fully match the called genes, so a read error is possible. The rearrangement links TRBV7-7 to TRBJ2-3; tentative D call: TRBD2 (6 bases). The CDR3 loop spans 15 amino acids. Germline CDR1 and CDR2: SSHAT and FNYEAQ (reference sequence). The CDR3 is CASSLSLAGTDTQYF. In DNA form, the CDR3 reads TGTGCTAGCAGCTTGAGTTTAGCGGGCACAGATACGCAGTATTTT.

This rearrangement joins TRBV18 to TRBJ1-2; D is perhaps TRBD1 (6 bases). This CDR3 contains 14 residues. Trimming took 6 bases from V and 7 from J, leaving 18 bases between them. The germline CDR1 and CDR2 sequences are KGHSH and LQKENI. In DNA form, the CDR3 reads TGTGCCAGCTCCCTCGGGCAGGGGAACCCTGGCTACACCTTC. It yields the protein CASSLGQGNPGYTF.

The chain links TRBV5-1 to TRBJ1-4; no definite D call. This CDR3 has 15 residues. The ends were cut back, 0 bases at V and 7 bases at J, with 13 bases in the middle. Per germline, CDR1 SGHRS and CDR2 YFSETQ. CDR3: CASSLEASRGEKLFF. The DNA of the CDR3 is TGCGCCAGCAGCTTGGAGGCCTCGAGAGGTGAAAAACTGTTTTTT.

The V gene is TRBV7-2, the J gene TRBJ2-7; TRBD2 matches 8 bases. Germline CDR1 reads SGHTA; CDR2 reads FQGNSA. The CDR3 spans 16 residues. With 1 base clipped from V and 3 bases from J, the junction kept 8 bases outside the gene matches. The CDR3 region has the DNA TGTGCCAGCAGCTTAGGGCCGGTGGCGGGAGGCTACGAGCAGTACTTC. It yields the protein CASSLGPVAGGYEQYF. Full variable domain (remainder filled in from reference TRBV7-2 and TRBJ2-7): GAGVSQSPSNKVTEKGKDVELRCDPISGHTALYWYRQSLGQGLEFLIYFQGNSAPDKSGLPSDRFSAERTGGSVSTLTIQRTQQEDSAVYLCASSLGPVAGGYEQYFGPGTRLTVT.

V usage is TRBV3-1 (or the pseudogene TRBV3-2) and J usage is TRBJ2-5; D remains unclear. This CDR3 comprises 15 residues. Per the germline V gene, CDR1 is LGHDT and CDR2 is YNNKEL (reference sequence). Trimming pared 4 bases from V and 2 bases from J, leaving 14 bases between. The CDR3 is CASSLSVGPQETQYF. The CDR3 DNA reads as TGTGCCAGCAGCCTCTCCGTCGGGCCTCAAGAGACCCAGTACTTC.

This chain joins TRBV7-8 and TRBJ1-2, with TRBD1 matching over 7 bases. Germline V CDR1 and CDR2: SGHVS, FQNEAQ. Losses at the gene ends were 4 bases for V and 0 bases for J; bases not matched to a gene: 8. The CDR3 sequence is 16 residues long. The DNA of the CDR3 is TGTGCCAGCAGCTCTATTCGGGACAGAACTAACTATGGCTACACCTTC. Protein product: CASSSIRDRTNYGYTF.

V and J are TRBV28 and TRBJ1-1; D is unresolved. The length of the CDR3 is 12 residues. Germline CDR1 reads MDHEN; CDR2 reads SYDVKM. V lost 3 bases and J lost 7, with 9 bases in between. CDR3 sequence: CASSLGWSEAFF. DNA for the CDR3: TGTGCCAGCAGTTTGGGGTGGAGTGAAGCTTTCTTT.

The chain has TRBV10-2 and TRBJ1-5, with D perhaps matching TRBD1 (5 bases). The germline gives CDR1 WSHSY, CDR2 SAAADI. V was trimmed by 0 bases and J by 7 bases, leaving 10 bases between them. This CDR3 comprises 14 residues. The CDR3 DNA reads as TGCGCCAGCAGTGAGTCGGGGGGGGGACAGCCCCAGCATTTT. This gives the protein CASSESGGGQPQHF.

The rearrangement uses TRBV18 and TRBJ1-3; D uncertain. Deletions cut 5 bases from V and 1 base from J, with 24 bases between. CDR1 KGHSH and CDR2 LQKENI come from the germline V gene. The CDR3 has 19 residues. The CDR3 region is CASSTTAQAVSLSGNTIYF. Written as DNA, the CDR3 is TGTGCCAGCTCAACAACGGCCCAGGCAGTCTCATTGTCTGGAAACACCATATATTTT.

V and J are TRBV5-1 and TRBJ2-1; 13 bases line up with TRBD2. Germline lookup yields CDR1 SGHRS and CDR2 YFSETQ. The CDR3 spans 16 residues. V shed 0 bases, J shed 4 bases, and the junction held 1 base outside the gene matches. CDR3 sequence: CASSLGLAGGYNEQFF. The CDR3 DNA follows: TGCGCCAGCAGCTTGGGACTAGCGGGAGGATACAATGAGCAGTTCTTC.

This chain links TRBV10-2 with TRBJ1-3; D is unresolved. The germline CDR1 and CDR2 sequences are WSHSY and SAAADI. This CDR3 has 15 amino acids. Trimming took 5 bases from V and 4 from J, leaving 15 bases between them. The CDR3 DNA follows: TGCGCCAGCAGTTCCTCGGGGTCGGGAGGAAACACCATATATTTT. The encoded protein is CASSSSGSGGNTIYF.

The chain carries TRBV11-2 and TRBJ1-2; TRBD1 matches at 8 bases. CDR1 SGHAT and CDR2 FQNNGV come from the germline V gene. The CDR3 loop spans 13 amino acids. After removal of 4 bases from V and 6 bases from J, the junction contained 4 bases not matched to a gene. CDR3 sequence (DNA): TGTGCCAGCAGCTGGACAGGGACGAATGGCTACACCTTC. Residues: CASSWTGTNGYTF. Based on the CDR3 plus reference TRBV11-2 and TRBJ1-2, the full variable domain is EAGVAQSPRYKIIEKRQSVAFWCNPISGHATLYWYQQILGQGPKLLIQFQNNGVVDDSQLPKDRFSAERLKGVDSTLKIQPAKLEDSAVYLCASSWTGTNGYTFGSGTRLTVV.